The T cell receptor (beta chain) under discussion was sequenced for a study of blood T cells in healthy people across ages. In the case of this clonotype: Its antigen remains unidentified.

The ends were cut back, 0 bases at V and 4 bases at J, with 10 bases in the middle. This CDR3 comprises 16 residues. The V gene's germline CDR1 is SGHVS and CDR2 FNYEAQ. A sample-barcoded 5' primer and a J-beta primer mix were used in a second PCR of about 7 to 11 cycles. Every single cDNA molecule received a tag from a template-switch adaptor with 12 random nucleotides. TCRdb reprocessed the 5' RACE reads with MiXCR, giving one entry per CDR3 protein. The data show around 1.1 million distinct CDR3 sequences, around two fifths seen once. Findings and limits, study-wide: Long-lived and aged donors differed, with more naive CD4+ cells and higher diversity in the long-lived. Unsorted PBMCs ruled out conclusive naive versus antigen-experienced comparison.

The chain is built from TRBV7-6 and TRBJ2-6; D may be TRBD1 or TRBD2 (5 bases each). Sequenced: blood. The clonotype comes from a man in his late teens or twenties in good health. The CDR3 DNA reads TGTGCCAGCAGCTTAGCGAGGGGTTCCGGGGCCAACGTCCTGACTTTC. This gives the protein CASSLARGSGANVLTF.